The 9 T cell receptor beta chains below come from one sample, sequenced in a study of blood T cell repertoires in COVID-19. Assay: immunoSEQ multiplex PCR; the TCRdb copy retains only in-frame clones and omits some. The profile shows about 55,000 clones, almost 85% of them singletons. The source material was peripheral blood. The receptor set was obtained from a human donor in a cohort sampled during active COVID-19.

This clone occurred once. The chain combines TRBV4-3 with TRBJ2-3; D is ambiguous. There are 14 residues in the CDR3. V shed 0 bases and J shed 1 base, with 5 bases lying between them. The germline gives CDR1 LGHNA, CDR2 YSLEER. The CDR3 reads CASSQDPGTDTQYF. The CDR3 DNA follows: TGCGCCAGCAGCCAAGACCCGGGCACAGATACGCAGTATTTT.

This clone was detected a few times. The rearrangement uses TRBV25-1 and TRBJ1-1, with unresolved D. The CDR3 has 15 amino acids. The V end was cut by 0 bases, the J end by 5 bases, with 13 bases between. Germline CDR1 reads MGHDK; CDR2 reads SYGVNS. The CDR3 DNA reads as TGTGCCAGCAGTGAATATGCGGGCAGTGTTACTGAAGCTTTCTTT. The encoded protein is CASSEYAGSVTEAFF.

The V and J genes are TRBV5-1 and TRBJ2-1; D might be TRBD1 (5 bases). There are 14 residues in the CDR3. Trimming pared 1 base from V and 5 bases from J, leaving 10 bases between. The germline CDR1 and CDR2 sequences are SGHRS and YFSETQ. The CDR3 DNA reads TGCGCCAGCAGCTTGCAGCTCAGGGACAATGAGCAGTTCTTC. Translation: CASSLQLRDNEQFF.

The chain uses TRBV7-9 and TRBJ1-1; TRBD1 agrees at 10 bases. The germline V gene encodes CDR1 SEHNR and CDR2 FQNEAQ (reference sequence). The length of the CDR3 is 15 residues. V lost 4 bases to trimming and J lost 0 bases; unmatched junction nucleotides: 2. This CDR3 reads CASSSDRGMNTEAFF. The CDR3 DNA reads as TGTGCCAGCAGCTCGGACAGGGGGATGAACACTGAAGCTTTCTTT.

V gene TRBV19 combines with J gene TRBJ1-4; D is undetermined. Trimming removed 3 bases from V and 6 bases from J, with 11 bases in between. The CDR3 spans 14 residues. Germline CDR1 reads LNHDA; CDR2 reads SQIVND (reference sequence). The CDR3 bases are TGTGCCAGTAGTATTTCGTTGGCAGATGAAAAACTGTTTTTT. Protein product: CASSISLADEKLFF.

The CDR3 bases are TGTGCCAGCAGCTCGACAGGGGCCAATCAGCCCCAGCATTTT. This gives the protein CASSSTGANQPQHF. The V and J genes are TRBV7-9 and TRBJ1-5, with 8 bases lining up with TRBD1. V trimming: 4 bases; J trimming: 3 bases; junction bases outside the gene matches: 2. CDR3 length: 14 amino acids. Per germline, CDR1 SEHNR and CDR2 FQNEAQ (reference sequence).

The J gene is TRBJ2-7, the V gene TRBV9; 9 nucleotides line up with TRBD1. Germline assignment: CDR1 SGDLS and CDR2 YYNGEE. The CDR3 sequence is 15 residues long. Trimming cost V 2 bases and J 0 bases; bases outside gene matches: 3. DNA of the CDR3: TGTGCCAGCAGCGTCGACAGGGGGTTCTCCTACGAGCAGTACTTC. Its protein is CASSVDRGFSYEQYF.

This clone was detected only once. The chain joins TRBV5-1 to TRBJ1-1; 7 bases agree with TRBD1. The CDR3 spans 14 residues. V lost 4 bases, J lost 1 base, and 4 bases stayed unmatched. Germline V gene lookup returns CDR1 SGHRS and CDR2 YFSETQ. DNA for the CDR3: TGCGCCAGCAGCAACCAGGGGGGGAACACTGAAGCTTTCTTT. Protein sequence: CASSNQGGNTEAFF.

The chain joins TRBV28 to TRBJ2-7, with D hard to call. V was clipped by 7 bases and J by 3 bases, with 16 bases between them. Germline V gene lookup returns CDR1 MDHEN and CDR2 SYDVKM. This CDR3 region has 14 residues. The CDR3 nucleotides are TGTGCCAGCACCCTGGTGGCAACAAGCTACGAGCAGTACTTC. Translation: CASTLVATSYEQYF.